This TCR beta chain came from a study of cytomegalovirus exposure and HLA in healthy donors. The overall study: Tens of millions of unique TCR sequences came from HLA-typed donors in an early release. Study-level points and caveats: Productive status was seen about 90% or about 30% of the time for most TCR beta V segments in an earlier analysis. For TCR beta chains, V- and J-gene trimming was later linked to a missense DCLRE1C variant. A later analysis found common viral pathogens apparently linked to several of the most significant clusters.

The PCR contained 60 Vbeta and 13 Jbeta primers. Generated by immunoSEQ multiplex PCR, the TCRdb table keeps only in-frame clones and is missing some. Of roughly 150,000 clones detected, around 72% appear once; the ten largest clones hold approximately 2.4%. This CDR3 is built from 15 residues. Trimming pared 4 bases from V and 0 bases from J, leaving 10 bases between. Germline CDR1 and CDR2: MNHNY and SVGAGI (reference sequence). For this clone: As yet, its antigen is unknown.

The source is a female donor in good health and CMV-seronegative. This rearrangement joins TRBV6-6 to TRBJ1-3, with D unresolved. Material for sequencing was PBMCs. CDR3: CASSLDGNSGNTIYF. The CDR3 DNA is TGTGCCAGCAGTTTGGACGGGAACTCTGGAAACACCATATATTTT.